Below, one T cell receptor beta chain is given with its context. This sample is drawn from a study of blood T cell repertoires in COVID-19. Across the whole study: Acute and convalescent COVID-19 specimens originated in the United States, Italy and Spain.

In the study's own analysis: Amplification of reference gene primers was used by the study to estimate nucleated cell counts. Assay: immunoSEQ multiplex PCR; the TCRdb copy retains only in-frame clones and omits some. That table supplies the V and J calls and clone size; D and trimming were determined from the DNA. The sample has 200,000 to 250,000 clones, around 87% seen once. This clonotype was obtained from a man between 60 and 75 years old with acute or convalescent COVID-19. Material: peripheral blood.

In DNA, the CDR3 is TGTGCCAGCGCGAGGGAGCGAGGAAACATTCAGTACTTC. Its translation is CASARERGNIQYF. The genes are TRBV6-5 and TRBJ2-4; D might be TRBD2 (5 bases). V was cut by 8 bases and J by 6 bases, with 14 bases left in between. This CDR3 spans 13 amino acids. The germline gives CDR1 MNHEY, CDR2 SVGAGI.